This T cell receptor beta chain was recovered during a study of blood T cell repertoires in COVID-19. For the study at large: The United States, Italy and Spain supplied acute and convalescent COVID-19 samples. From T cells, B-cell-depleted T cells, or PBMCs came the material, which was cDNA or gDNA.

How the authors handled the data: Reference gene primer amplification gave nucleated cell count estimates. Here immunoSEQ multiplex PCR was the method, and the copy in TCRdb shows in-frame clones only, minus some. That table furnishes V, J and clone size, whereas the DNA furnished D and trimming. The data show roughly 59,000 clones, approximately 78% seen once. CDR3 length: 16 amino acids. The ends lost 5 bases at V and 7 bases at J; junction bases unmatched: 13. Germline CDR1 SEHNR, CDR2 FQNEAQ (reference sequence). The genes are TRBV7-9 and TRBJ1-4, with 7 bases fitting TRBD1. Sequencing was done on a sample of peripheral blood. This clonotype was obtained from a man older than 75 with acute or convalescent COVID-19. CDR3 DNA: TGTGCCAGCAGCCAGTCCCCTGGGACAGACCTTGAAAAACTGTTTTTT. Amino acids: CASSQSPGTDLEKLFF. Full variable domain (rest looked up from reference TRBV7-9 and TRBJ1-4): DTGVSQNPRHKITKRGQNVTFRCDPISEHNRLYWYRQTLGQGPEFLTYFQNEAQLEKSRLLSDRFSAERPKGSFSTLEIQRTEQGDSAMYLCASSQSPGTDLEKLFFGSGTQLSVL.